Listed below are T cell receptor beta chains from one sample, sequenced in a study of cytomegalovirus exposure and HLA in healthy donors. TCRdb's copy holds only in-frame clones and misses some; the assay was immunoSEQ multiplex PCR. The repertoire holds roughly 160,000 clones, with approximately 75% as singletons. The sequencing input was PBMCs. These receptor sequences come from a man aged 30 to 45 in good health and CMV-seropositive. CDR3s include the opening cysteine and the closing phenylalanine or tryptophan. A D gene is named only where the DNA matches it firmly. Clone sizes are given selectively: once, few, many, or a class where the clone is expanded.

size | J | D | V | CDR3 | DNA
- | TRBJ2-7 | - | TRBV28 | CTSSFQDTSYEQYF | TGTACCAGCAGTTTCCAGGACACCTCCTACGAGCAGTACTTC
- | TRBJ2-5 | TRBD2 | TRBV9 | CASSVASGGTQETQYF | TGTGCCAGCAGCGTAGCTAGCGGGGGGACCCAAGAGACCCAGTACTTC
- | TRBJ2-1 | TRBD2 | TRBV27 | CASSLYAGGAGEQFF | TGTGCCAGCAGTTTATATGCCGGGGGGGCAGGTGAGCAGTTCTTC
- | TRBJ1-5 | - | TRBV6-6 | CASSQTASTGNQPQHF | TGTGCCAGCAGTCAAACCGCTAGCACAGGGAATCAGCCCCAGCATTTT
- | TRBJ2-4 | - | TRBV28 | CASIDFSLAKNIQYF | TGTGCCAGCATAGACTTCTCTCTGGCCAAAAACATTCAGTACTTC
- | TRBJ2-7 | - | TRBV7-9 | CASQGSYEQYF | TGTGCCAGCCAGGGCTCCTACGAGCAGTACTTC
- | TRBJ2-1 | TRBD1 | TRBV4-3 | CASSQMTGGGWNEQFF | TGCGCCAGCAGCCAAATGACAGGGGGAGGATGGAATGAGCAGTTCTTC
- | TRBJ2-7 | TRBD2 | TRBV27 | CASSYRGGHYEQYF | TGTGCCAGCAGTTACCGGGGGGGCCACTACGAGCAGTACTTC
few | TRBJ2-7 | TRBD1 | TRBV5-6 | CASSPRGQGALEQYF | TGTGCCAGCAGCCCAAGGGGACAGGGGGCGCTGGAGCAGTACTTC
- | TRBJ2-3 | - | TRBV27 | CASSRLPEADTQYF | TGTGCCAGCAGCCGACTACCAGAAGCGGATACGCAGTATTTT
- | TRBJ2-5 | - | TRBV4-1 | CASSHLPRETQYF | TGCGCCAGCAGCCACCTACCCCGCGAGACCCAGTACTTC
- | TRBJ2-7 | - | TRBV4-1 | CASSRTDSEQYF | TGCGCCAGCAGCCGGACAGACAGCGAGCAGTACTTC
- | TRBJ2-7 | - | TRBV19 | CASRTALRTYEQYF | TGTGCCAGTAGGACCGCGCTCAGGACCTACGAGCAGTACTTC
- | TRBJ2-1 | TRBD2 | TRBV6-6 | CASSYSGEPSEQFF | TGTGCCAGCAGTTACAGCGGGGAGCCGAGTGAGCAGTTCTTC
- | TRBJ2-3 | - | TRBV27 | CASSSRETDTQYF | TGTGCCAGCAGCTCCCGGGAGACAGATACGCAGTATTTT
- | TRBJ2-5 | TRBD2 | TRBV28 | CASGGGGPQETQYF | TGTGCCAGCGGGGGCGGGGGGCCACAAGAGACCCAGTACTTC
once | TRBJ2-5 | TRBD1 | TRBV4-1 | CASSPGTGISETQYF | TGCGCCAGCAGCCCTGGGACAGGGATCTCAGAGACCCAGTACTTC
- | TRBJ2-3 | - | TRBV6-5 | CASRRDFTDTQYF | TGTGCCAGCAGGCGGGACTTCACAGATACGCAGTATTTT
once | TRBJ2-7 | - | TRBV13 | CASSWGDDYEQYF | TGTGCCAGCAGCTGGGGGGACGACTACGAGCAGTACTTC
- | TRBJ1-1 | - | TRBV6-1 | CASSEALLLPTEAFF | TGTGCCAGCAGTGAAGCGCTTCTACTTCCGACTGAAGCTTTCTTT
few | TRBJ2-3 | - | TRBV21-1 | CASSPRTSGCVDTQYF | TGTGCCAGCAGCCCCCGGACTAGCGGGTGCGTAGATACGCAGTATTTT
- | TRBJ2-5 | TRBD2 | TRBV10-2 | CASMGSGDLETQYF | TGCGCCAGCATGGGTAGCGGGGATCTAGAGACCCAGTACTTC
- | TRBJ2-6 | - | TRBV7-9 | CASSFGGAGANVLTF | TGTGCCAGCAGCTTCGGAGGGGCTGGGGCCAACGTCCTGACTTTC
- | TRBJ1-2 | TRBD1 | TRBV9 | CASSATGVTRTDGYTF | TGTGCCAGCAGCGCAACAGGGGTTACCCGCACTGATGGCTACACCTTC
- | TRBJ2-3 | TRBD2 | TRBV7-3 | CASSGHGTSASDTQYF | TGTGCCAGCAGCGGACACGGGACTAGCGCCTCAGATACGCAGTATTTT
- | TRBJ2-7 | - | TRBV28 | CASSIRSGAYEQYF | TGTGCCAGCAGTATTCGCTCCGGTGCCTACGAGCAGTACTTC
- | TRBJ2-5 | - | TRBV2 | CATNRVVGQETQYF | TGTGCTACTAACAGGGTCGTGGGACAAGAGACCCAGTACTTC
- | TRBJ2-2 | - | TRBV7-7 | CASSLTSEGTGELFF | TGTGCCAGCAGCTTAACTTCAGAGGGCACCGGGGAGCTGTTTTTT
- | TRBJ1-4 | TRBD1 | TRBV6-1 | CASSETLTGGTGDEKLFF | TGTGCCAGCAGTGAGACACTCACAGGCGGGACAGGGGACGAAAAACTGTTTTTT
- | TRBJ2-5 | TRBD2 | TRBV5-4 | CAGSSSGGGLQETQYF | TGTGCCGGCAGCTCTAGCGGGGGGGGACTCCAAGAGACCCAGTACTTC
- | TRBJ2-1 | - | TRBV2 | CAIGGGFSSYNEQFF | TGTGCCATAGGGGGGGGATTTAGCTCCTACAATGAGCAGTTCTTC
- | TRBJ2-5 | TRBD2 | TRBV2 | CASRLAGGSQETQYF | TGTGCCAGCAGACTAGCGGGGGGTTCCCAAGAGACCCAGTACTTC
- | TRBJ2-7 | TRBD1 | TRBV6-5 | CASSLQGYEQYF | TGTGCCAGCAGCCTACAGGGGTACGAGCAGTACTTC
few | TRBJ1-4 | - | TRBV25-1 | CASSAPRQLENEKLFF | TGTGCCAGCAGTGCCCCCCGACAACTAGAGAATGAAAAACTGTTTTTT
- | TRBJ2-2 | TRBD1 | TRBV9 | CASSSLPGQVDTGELFF | TGTGCCAGCAGCTCCCTGCCGGGACAGGTCGACACCGGGGAGCTGTTTTTT
- | TRBJ2-7 | TRBD1 | TRBV6-5 | CASSYVGQGFYEQYF | TGTGCCAGCAGTTACGTGGGACAGGGTTTCTACGAGCAGTACTTC
- | TRBJ1-1 | - | TRBV5-1 | CASSPQGIHEQEAFF | TGCGCCAGCAGCCCTCAGGGAATCCATGAACAGGAGGCTTTCTTT
- | TRBJ1-1 | - | TRBV27 | CASSLGDTNTEAFF | TGTGCCAGCAGTTTAGGGGACACGAACACTGAAGCTTTCTTT
few | TRBJ2-7 | TRBD1 | TRBV10-3 | CAIRSGTATYEQYF | TGTGCCATCAGGTCGGGGACAGCCACCTACGAGCAGTACTTC
few | TRBJ2-3 | - | TRBV7-6 | CASSSREGEDTQYF | TGTGCCAGCAGCTCCAGAGAGGGGGAGGATACGCAGTATTTT
- | TRBJ1-1 | TRBD1 | TRBV2 | CASIIGQGVTEAFF | TGTGCCAGCATCATCGGACAGGGGGTCACTGAAGCTTTCTTT
- | TRBJ1-1 | - | TRBV30 | CAWDSVMDTEAFF | TGTGCCTGGGACAGCGTCATGGACACTGAAGCTTTCTTT